This T cell receptor beta chain was identified in a study of T cell responses to AZD1222 COVID-19 vaccine. On this clone itself: What it binds is unknown.

TCRdb keeps only in-frame clones here, not all; method: immunoSEQ multiplex PCR. The sample yields about 92,000 clones, under 90% seen once. Germline V gene lookup returns CDR1 SNHLY and CDR2 FYNNEI. V lost 6 bases and J lost 5; bases outside the gene matches: 6. This CDR3 region has 13 residues. General study findings and limits: Spike-specific TCR breadth and depth were elevated following two AZD1222 doses. Donors skewed white British and female; clonal diversity was possibly underestimated. At 160-218 and 743-854, vaccine-associated CD4 TCRs were dominant, and they spanned spike. The study reported that nearly half of spike-specific TCRs target unmutated variant regions.

This receptor was identified in an adult in good health. The rearrangement links TRBV2 to TRBJ2-7; 8 bases fit TRBD1. This sample comprised peripheral blood, obtained on day 0 of AZD1222 vaccination. CDR3 bases: TGTGCCAGCAGAAGACAGGGGAGTGACGAGCAGTACTTC. Residues: CASRRQGSDEQYF.